This T cell receptor beta chain was recovered during a study of human T cells and chemical hapten exposure (dated by TCRdb to about 2021). The study in broad terms: For sensitization, 2% DPC in acetone was applied to a 2 cm by 2 cm area of upper inner arm skin. Patients additionally received weekly therapeutic DPC doses to the scalp throughout the approximately 25-week study period. Patch testing was done on the upper back using Finn chambers containing 0.01% DPC, and results were scored after 6 days according to International Contact Dermatitis Research Group standards. Most of the patients in the cohort were female, and the cohort covered alopecia areata with under or over 50% scalp involvement, alopecia totalis and alopecia universalis. Libraries were pooled for sequencing, and per-sample TCR yields varied mainly because of small differences in library volumes within the pool. The study tracked peripheral blood TCR repertoire changes in vivo during primary and secondary sensitization to the hapten diphenylcyclopropenone (DPC) in alopecia patients. Blood samples were taken from patients before sensitization (week 0) and then at 2, 6 and about 24 weeks after DPC sensitization. Blood for TCR sequencing was provided by twenty-nine alopecia patients at one to four time points (pre-sensitization, 2, 6 and 24 weeks).

Ends trimmed: V by 2 bases, J by 6 bases; bases unmatched to a gene: 10. The germline V gene specifies SGDLS as CDR1 and YYNGEE as CDR2. Counted from cysteine to phenylalanine, this CDR3 has 16 amino acids. The retained sequence is limited to the CDR3, 48 bases, with the frame set at the first base. The intended sense of this specimen's time point label: patch test 1, 2 weeks after DPC sensitization. This sample's treatment or condition label indicates: therapeutic diphenylcyclopropenone sensitization with weekly scalp DPC. Blood at each patch-test visit was drawn before the patch test was applied. Patients were considered eligible if aged 18 to 70, diagnosed with alopecia and deemed suitable for DPC therapy, and patients were excluded if pregnant. Total RNA was extracted from unfractionated whole blood collected in Tempus Blood RNA tubes. Broad study findings and their caveats: After repeated subsampling, the strength of the expansion versus patch-test correlation and the threshold at which it became significant changed. The number of PT1 expanded TCRs positively correlated with patch test score, significant at thresholds 8, 16 and 32 but not 4. Expanded TCRs formed significantly more large CDR3 similarity clusters than pre-sensitization or healthy control sets, consistent with antigen-driven responses. Because all patients had alopecia, a presumed autoimmune disease, the immune response of the patients might differ from that of healthy individuals. DPC sensitization did not change how many TCRs were above 1 in 1000 frequency, and no evidence was found of alterations in global repertoire structure.

The method was RACE. Data came from a NextSeq 500. During library preparation, unique molecular identifiers were attached to individual cDNA molecules so that TCRs could be counted quantitatively and reproducibly. Both TCR alpha and TCR beta chains were sequenced from each blood RNA sample. The original methods were these. The median number of TCRs per sample was roughly 100,000, ranging from roughly 20,000 to 700,000. V, J and CDR3 annotation of the TCR reads was performed with the Decombinator software suite. For the PS versus PT1 abundance plots, all samples were subsampled to the same number of TCRs (28,000). Expanded TCRs were defined as absent before sensitization and observed at least eight times at the 2-week time point. TCRdb itself trimmed the public reads at Q25 with fastp, ran MiXCR and retained productive beta chains. Rows with one shared CDR3 protein collapse into an entry with the most common genes and DNA. TCRdb's processing, not the authors' own work, is the source of the V and J calls. This sample has 340,000 or so distinct CDR3 sequences in its table, and approximately 6.9% of those were observed once. Approximately 8.9% of the sample goes to the ten largest clones.

This clonotype was detected a few times. This clone's antigen is unknown. Qualities for individual bases were not recorded, and no much larger clone is one base off. The sequence links TRBV9 to TRBJ1-2; 10 central bases correspond to TRBD1. The TCR comes from a woman aged 18-29 years with alopecia areata. Some clones in this sample may be carry-over from other donors' samples. The sequences come from whole blood, collected in connection with sensitization to the hapten diphenylcyclopropenone (DPC). CDR3 loop: CASSVRDRGLRDGYTF. The nucleotide sequence is given as TGTGCCAGCAGCGTCCGCGACAGGGGGCTAAGGGATGGCTACACCTTC.